The rows below give T cell receptor beta chains drawn from one sample of a study of T cell repertoires in cytomegalovirus infection. TCRdb redid the calling of the reads with MiXCR, one entry per CDR3 protein. Counted here are some 680,000 distinct CDR3 sequences, roughly a third occurring once; the ten biggest clones make up 2.5% to 3.5%. What was sequenced was PBMCs. Receptor source: a human donor in good health (CMV status not recorded). Some clones in this sample may be carry-over from other donors' samples. Each CDR3 is given with its conserved first and last residue. The order of the fields is CDR3 DNA, CDR3 protein, J gene, V gene, D gene, clone size. The D gene is left open where the match is weak. Clone size is not always given. Where it is, it says once, few, many or a class for expanded clones.

TGTGCCATCAGTGGGGCAAGAGATCAGCCCCAGCATTTT	CAISGARDQPQHF	TRBJ1-5	TRBV10-3	.	.
TGTGCCAGCAGCTTAGCGGACAGCATCATGAACACTGAAGCTTTCTTT	CASSLADSIMNTEAFF	TRBJ1-1	TRBV7-8	.	many
TGTGCCACCAAGGGGGGATCCGGACGTCCTGGGGCCAACGTCCTGACTTTC	CATKGGSGRPGANVLTF	TRBJ2-6	TRBV28	.	.
TGTGCCAGAGGTCTAAGCTTCGGGGCAGGGAGCACTGAAGCTTTCTTT	CARGLSFGAGSTEAFF	TRBJ1-1	TRBV7-2	.	many
TGTGCCAGCTCATCATTAGGGGTGAAGGGGACTGAAGCTTTCTTT	CASSSLGVKGTEAFF	TRBJ1-1	TRBV18	.	.
TGTGCCAGCACCAGACAGACCTTTAACTATGGCTACACCTTC	CASTRQTFNYGYTF	TRBJ1-2	TRBV7-2	.	few
TGTGCCAGCAGCTTAGCTAGCGGGGGGACTACACTCGATGAGCAGTTCTTC	CASSLASGGTTLDEQFF	TRBJ2-1	TRBV11-2	TRBD2	few
TGTGCCAGCAGCCCTCGGGCCTTGCCGGGCGAGCAGTACTTC	CASSPRALPGEQYF	TRBJ2-7	TRBV6-5	.	once
TGTGCCAGCAGCACCCCGACAGGGGCGACTAATGAAAAACTGTTTTTT	CASSTPTGATNEKLFF	TRBJ1-4	TRBV7-2	TRBD1	many
TGTGCCAGCAACCCAACAGGGGGAACCGGGGAGCTGTTTTTT	CASNPTGGTGELFF	TRBJ2-2	TRBV11-2	TRBD1	.
TGTGCCAGCAGCTCCCGAGGCCTCAATGAGCAGTTCTTC	CASSSRGLNEQFF	TRBJ2-1	TRBV7-2	.	.
TGTGCCAGCAGCTTATCCGGGAAAGGGAGCAATCAGCCCCAGCATTTT	CASSLSGKGSNQPQHF	TRBJ1-5	TRBV7-8	.	many
TGTGCCAGCAGTTCTCTCCACGACAGGGTCGGACTAGCGGGAGGAGACAATGAGCAGTTCTTC	CASSSLHDRVGLAGGDNEQFF	TRBJ2-1	TRBV28	TRBD2	.
TGTGCCAGCCGTCTGAGTTACACAGATACGCACTATTTT	CASRLSYTDTHYF	TRBJ2-3	TRBV6-8	.	.
TGCAGCGTCGGACAGGCGCACCGCACAGATACGCAGTATTTT	CSVGQAHRTDTQYF	TRBJ2-3	TRBV29-1	TRBD1	once
TGTGCCAGCATCCTAGCTGGTGGGGGCACTGAAGCTTTCTTT	CASILAGGGTEAFF	TRBJ1-1	TRBV12-3/TRBV12-4	.	.
TGTGCCAGCAGTTTAAAAGGGGGCCGTAACTATGGCTACACCTTC	CASSLKGGRNYGYTF	TRBJ1-2	TRBV27	TRBD1	few
TGCAGTACTAGCGGGGTGGTGAACAATGAGCAGTTCTTC	CSTSGVVNNEQFF	TRBJ2-1	TRBV20-1	TRBD2	few
TGTGCCAGCAGCTTGAGGGACGGAGGAGCTGAAGCTTTCTTT	CASSLRDGGAEAFF	TRBJ1-1	TRBV7-8	.	many
TGTGCCAGCAGCCAGACTAGCGGGGGGGCGGATACGCAGTATTTT	CASSQTSGGADTQYF	TRBJ2-3	TRBV7-9	TRBD2	.
TGTGCCAGCAGACTTAGCGGGAGCAGCTACGAGCAGTACTTC	CASRLSGSSYEQYF	TRBJ2-7	TRBV6-5	TRBD2	few
TGTGCCAGCAGCTTAAAGGCGGGGGTTGAAGCTTTCTTT	CASSLKAGVEAFF	TRBJ1-1	TRBV7-6	.	.
TGCGCCAGCAGCCCCCTGGGACAGGGGGCAGGTCTCACTGAAGCTTTCTTT	CASSPLGQGAGLTEAFF	TRBJ1-1	TRBV5-1	TRBD1	many
TGTGCCAGTAGTATTATTTTAATGTTAGGCGGAACTGAAGCTTTCTTT	CASSIILMLGGTEAFF	TRBJ1-1	TRBV19	.	few
TGTGCCAGCAGCTTAGTTTGGGGGACTACCTACGAGCAGTACTTC	CASSLVWGTTYEQYF	TRBJ2-7	TRBV7-2	TRBD2	many
TGTGCCACCAGTGATTTTCGGGCGGGCCCCCTCGGGGAGCAGTTCTTC	CATSDFRAGPLGEQFF	TRBJ2-1	TRBV24-1	.	few
TGTGCCAGCAGGGTAGGGGATGGCTACACCTTC	CASRVGDGYTF	TRBJ1-2	TRBV6-6	.	few